The following is a T cell receptor beta chain sequence with its context. Its antigen remains unknown. MiXCR, run by TCRdb on the reads, gives a single entry per CDR3 protein. This table has roughly 700,000 distinct CDR3 sequences, around a third appearing once. The sample belongs to a study of T cell repertoires in cytomegalovirus infection. The wider study: Recently identified HLA-C-restricted CMV epitopes were among the peptides used. Public TCR beta signatures marked donors with CMV infection and the matching HLA.

Germline V CDR1 and CDR2: DFQATT, SNEGSKA (reference sequence). CDR3 length equals 16 residues. With 1 base clipped from V and 2 bases from J, the junction kept 9 bases outside the gene matches. Findings of the study overall: CMV-specific HLA-C-restricted TCR beta clonotypes dominated the ex vivo response. Based on cumulative public TCR beta family frequency, carriers of CMV plus the relevant HLA were identified.

The source of this sequence is a human donor in good health (CMV status not recorded). Some clones in this sample may be carry-over from other donors' samples. V gene TRBV20-1 combines with J gene TRBJ2-3; 7 bases align to TRBD2. This sample comprised cultured PBMCs, obtained from culture after CMV antigen stimulation. CDR3 in DNA: TGCAGTGCTAGAGCACTAGCGACCTACTACACAGATACGCAGTATTTT. Amino acid sequence: CSARALATYYTDTQYF.